This T cell receptor beta chain was recorded in a study of shared clonotypes between healthy human individuals. TCRdb keeps only in-frame clones here, not all; method: immunoSEQ multiplex PCR. The table includes 2 million to 2.5 million clones, under 95% detected once. V was clipped by 5 bases and J by 5 bases; unmatched bases: 9. The CDR3 has 18 residues. The germline CDR1 and CDR2 sequences are SGHTA and FQGNSA. Sequenced: naive CD4+ T cells from PBMCs. As to subset: CD45RA+ positively selected. The chain has TRBV7-2 and TRBJ2-2; 15 nucleotides line up with TRBD2. The clonotype was recovered from a man aged 18 to 29 in good health. Some clones in this sample may be carry-over from other donors' samples. This CDR3 is CASSRTSGRAGRTGELFF. In nucleotides, the CDR3 is TGTGCCAGCAGCCGGACTAGCGGGAGGGCCGGAAGGACCGGGGAGCTGTTTTTT.